Each of the 16 T cell receptor beta chains below was sequenced from the same sample in a study of technical replicates of blood from four donors. TCRdb's table, derived via immunoSEQ multiplex PCR, lists solely in-frame clones and lacks some. This sample carries under 100,000 clones, under 97% of them seen once, and the ten largest clones take approximately 0.23%. Sequenced: T cells isolated from PBMCs. All receptors derive from a human donor in good health.

V usage is TRBV18 and J usage is TRBJ1-2; D is undetermined. Trimming cost V 3 bases and J 6 bases, with 11 bases left between them. CDR1 KGHSH and CDR2 LQKENI come from the germline V gene. The CDR3 spans 13 residues. The CDR3, as DNA: TGTGCCAGCTCACCCTTCGGTTCAAATGGCTACACCTTC. This gives the protein CASSPFGSNGYTF.

This chain uses TRBV28 with TRBJ2-7, with a possible D match to TRBD1 (5 bases). The CDR3 spans 12 residues. The V end lost 8 bases, the J end lost 2 bases, and 10 bases lay between the germline ends. Germline values: CDR1 MDHEN, CDR2 SYDVKM. The CDR3 DNA reads as TGTGCCAGCTCCCAGGGCGCCTACGAGCAGTACTTC. Translation: CASSQGAYEQYF. Drawing the rest from reference TRBV28 and TRBJ2-7, the complete variable domain is DVKVTQSSRYLVKRTGEKVFLECVQDMDHENMFWYRQDPGLGLRLIYFSYDVKMKEKGDIPEGYSVSREKKERFSLILESASTNQTSMYLCASSQGAYEQYFGPGTRLTVT.

The chain is built from TRBV6-1 and TRBJ1-1, with 8 bases lining up with TRBD1. Germline V lookup: CDR1 MNHNS, CDR2 SASEGT. The CDR3 has 13 amino acids. V dropped 6 bases and J dropped 8; count of bases not matched to a gene: 8. The CDR3 is CASSENRDREAFF. The DNA of the CDR3 is TGTGCCAGCAGCGAAAACCGGGACAGGGAAGCTTTCTTT.

The genes are TRBV11-3 and TRBJ2-5, with a weak D call TRBD2 (7 bases). The germline CDR1 and CDR2 sequences are SGHNT and YENEEA. V was clipped by 3 bases and J by 5 bases, with 13 bases between them. The CDR3 is made up of 14 amino acids. The CDR3 DNA follows: TGTGCCAGCAGCTTGGAGGGGGGGCAGGAGACCCAGTACTTC. Residues: CASSLEGGQETQYF. Looking up the rest from reference TRBV11-3 and TRBJ2-5 gives the full variable domain: EAGVVQSPRYKIIEKKQPVAFWCNPISGHNTLYWYLQNLGQGPELLIRYENEEAVDDSQLPKDRFSAERLKGVDSTLKIQPAELGDSAVYLCASSLEGGQETQYFGPGTRLLVL.

V gene TRBV9 combines with J gene TRBJ2-1, with 10 bases identical to TRBD2. CDR3 size: 15 residues. CDR1 is SGDLS, CDR2 YYNGEE, per germline. J gave up 4 bases and V 3 bases, and 4 bases lay outside the gene matches. The CDR3 is CASSARTSGYNEQFF. Here the CDR3 DNA reads TGTGCCAGCAGCGCTCGGACTAGCGGTTACAATGAGCAGTTCTTC.

The chain combines TRBV27 with TRBJ1-3; 8 positions agree with TRBD1. The CDR3 extends over 16 amino acids. In germline, CDR1 is MNHEY, CDR2 SMNVEV (reference sequence). V shed 4 bases, J shed 4 bases, and the junction held 9 bases outside the gene matches. The CDR3 sequence: CASSSIQDRVGNTIYF. In DNA form, the CDR3 reads TGTGCCAGCAGTTCGATCCAGGACAGGGTCGGAAACACCATATATTTT.

The chain has TRBV7-9 and TRBJ2-1; D unclear. V gave up 4 bases and J gave up 1 base, with 20 bases separating them. Germline V gene data show CDR1 as SEHNR and CDR2 as FQNEAQ (reference sequence). The CDR3 has 18 amino acids. The DNA for the CDR3 is TGTGCCAGCAGCTCAAGAGTCGCTCAATTGAGTTCCTACAATGAGCAGTTCTTC. Translating gives CASSSRVAQLSSYNEQFF.

The chain links TRBV2 to TRBJ2-7, with D possibly TRBD1 on 5 matching bases. The germline V and J ends were trimmed by 10 bases and 0 bases, with 13 bases remaining between them. Germline V CDR1 and CDR2: SNHLY, FYNNEI. The CDR3 totals 13 residues. The CDR3 coding sequence is TGTGCCAAAGGGTGGCAGGGCTCCTACGAGCAGTACTTC. This codes for CAKGWQGSYEQYF.

V usage is TRBV6-5 and J usage is TRBJ2-2, with D hard to call. CDR3 size: 12 residues. Deletions cut 5 bases from V and 4 bases from J, with 5 bases between. Germline V gene sequence: CDR1 MNHEY, CDR2 SVGAGI. This CDR3 reads CASSTSTGELFF. In DNA form, the CDR3 reads TGTGCCAGCAGTACAAGCACCGGGGAGCTGTTTTTT.

CDR3 in amino acids: CASSLVGAGPTSYEQYF. In DNA form, the CDR3 reads TGTGCCAGCAGCTTGGTGGGAGCGGGGCCGACCTCCTACGAGCAGTACTTC. J is TRBJ2-7 and V is TRBV5-4; 7 bases agree with TRBD2. CDR3 length: 17 residues. The trim removed 0 bases at V and 0 bases at J, leaving 9 bases unmatched. Germline values: CDR1 SGHNT, CDR2 YYREEE (reference sequence).

V is TRBV30 and J is TRBJ1-3, with TRBD1 as a possible D gene (6 bases). Trimming removed 1 base at V and 2 bases at J, with 9 bases between. This CDR3 comprises 14 residues. Germline V gene sequence: CDR1 GTSNPN, CDR2 SVGIG (reference sequence). The CDR3 reads CAWSAQGTGNTIYF. The CDR3 DNA reads as TGTGCCTGGAGTGCGCAGGGGACTGGAAACACCATATATTTT.

The chain employs TRBV7-8 and TRBJ1-4, with D perhaps TRBD1 (6 bases). The CDR3 runs 16 residues. Trimming pared 1 base from V and 5 bases from J, leaving 14 bases between. Germline V gives CDR1 SGHVS, CDR2 FQNEAQ. CDR3 sequence: CASSLEVNRVNEKLFF. The CDR3 DNA is TGTGCCAGCAGCTTAGAGGTTAACAGGGTAAATGAAAAACTGTTTTTT.

The count of this clone is one. The chain links TRBV28 to TRBJ2-1; D is unresolved. Looked up from germline, CDR1 is MDHEN and CDR2 is SYDVKM. This CDR3 has 15 amino acids. V lost 7 bases and J 2 bases, leaving 15 bases between the germline ends. The CDR3 loop reads CASKTKFGAYNEQFF. The CDR3 region has the DNA TGTGCCAGCAAAACGAAGTTTGGAGCCTACAATGAGCAGTTCTTC. Full variable domain (rest looked up from reference TRBV28 and TRBJ2-1): DVKVTQSSRYLVKRTGEKVFLECVQDMDHENMFWYRQDPGLGLRLIYFSYDVKMKEKGDIPEGYSVSREKKERFSLILESASTNQTSMYLCASKTKFGAYNEQFFGPGTRLTVL.

V and J are TRBV5-1 and TRBJ1-2; 10 bases match TRBD1. The CDR3 consists of 13 residues. The V gene end was trimmed by 5 bases and the J gene end by 5 bases; junction bases not matched to a gene: 3. Germline loops: CDR1 SGHRS, CDR2 YFSETQ. CDR3 in amino acids: CASRGTGVYGYTF. The CDR3 DNA reads TGCGCCAGCAGAGGGACAGGGGTTTATGGCTACACCTTC.

The J gene is TRBJ1-1, the V gene TRBV7-3; TRBD1 is a possible D gene (5 bases). In germline, CDR1 is SGHTA, CDR2 FQGTGA. The V and J ends lost 0 bases and 8 bases respectively, with 13 bases between them. This CDR3 region has 14 residues. DNA for the CDR3: TGTGCCAGCAGCTTAACGGGCCGACAGTCCGAAGCTTTCTTT. Translation: CASSLTGRQSEAFF.

This rearrangement joins TRBV15 to TRBJ1-1; no reliable D call. Trimming took 1 base from V and 7 from J, leaving 7 bases between them. Germline CDR1 is LNHNV and CDR2 is YYDKDF (reference sequence). This CDR3 has 12 residues. This CDR3 is CATSRAGGEAFF. DNA of the CDR3: TGTGCCACCAGCAGAGCCGGAGGTGAAGCTTTCTTT.